This TCR beta chain was found in a study of identical twins. Findings and limits, study-wide: Rather than following the same donors, the conclusions depended on cross-sectional statistical analysis.

V lost 1 base to trimming and J lost 5 bases, with 6 bases between them. CDR1 is SGHDN, CDR2 FVKESK, per germline. The CDR3 loop spans 13 amino acids. Comment on this clonotype: Antigen: not known.

TCRdb redid the calling of the 5' RACE reads with MiXCR, one entry per CDR3 protein. The sample has about 720,000 distinct CDR3 sequences, 8.5% to 9.5% seen once; the top ten hold 0.75% to 1%. A further study also used this sample, focusing on yellow fever vaccine responses in identical twins. That source reports: The T cell response to vaccination in identical twins was reportedly partly convergent and partly personalized.

Sequences were obtained from PBMCs. The sequence derives from a woman aged 18-29 years in good health. The J gene is TRBJ2-1, the V gene TRBV14; D unclear. CDR3 DNA sequence: TGTGCCAGCAGCCAAGGATTCAACAATGAGCAGTTCTTC. Translation gives CASSQGFNNEQFF.